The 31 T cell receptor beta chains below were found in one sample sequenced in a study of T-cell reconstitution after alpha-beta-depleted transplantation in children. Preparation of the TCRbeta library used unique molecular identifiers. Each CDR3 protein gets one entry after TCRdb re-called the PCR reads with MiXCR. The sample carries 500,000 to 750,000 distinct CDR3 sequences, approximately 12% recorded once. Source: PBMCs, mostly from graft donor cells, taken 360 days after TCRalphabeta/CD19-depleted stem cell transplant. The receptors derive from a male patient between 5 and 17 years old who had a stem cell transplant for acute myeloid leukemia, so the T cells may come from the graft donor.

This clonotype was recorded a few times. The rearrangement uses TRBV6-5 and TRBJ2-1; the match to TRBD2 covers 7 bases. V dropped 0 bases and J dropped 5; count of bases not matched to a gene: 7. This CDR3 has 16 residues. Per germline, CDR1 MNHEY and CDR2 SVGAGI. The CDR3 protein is CASSYSWLAVNNEQFF. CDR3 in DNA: TGTGCCAGCAGTTACTCCTGGCTAGCGGTTAACAATGAGCAGTTCTTC.

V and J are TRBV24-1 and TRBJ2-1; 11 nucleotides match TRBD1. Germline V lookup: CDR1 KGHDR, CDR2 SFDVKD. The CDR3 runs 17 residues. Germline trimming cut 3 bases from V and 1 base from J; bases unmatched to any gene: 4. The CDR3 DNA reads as TGTGCCACCAGTGATCCCGGGACAGGGGGTTCCTACAATGAGCAGTTCTTC. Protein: CATSDPGTGGSYNEQFF.

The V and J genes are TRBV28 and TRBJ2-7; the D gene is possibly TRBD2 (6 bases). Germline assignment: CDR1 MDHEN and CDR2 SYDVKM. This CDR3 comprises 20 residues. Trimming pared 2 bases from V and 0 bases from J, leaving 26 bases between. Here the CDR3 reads CASSLVGGLSPLASSYEQYF. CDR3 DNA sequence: TGTGCCAGCAGTTTAGTGGGGGGATTAAGTCCCCTAGCGAGCTCCTACGAGCAGTACTTC.

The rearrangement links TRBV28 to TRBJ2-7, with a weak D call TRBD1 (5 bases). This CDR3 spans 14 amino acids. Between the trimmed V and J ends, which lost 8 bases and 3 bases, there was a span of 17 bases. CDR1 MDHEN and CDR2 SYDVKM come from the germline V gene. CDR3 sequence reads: CASQPQGTNYEQYF. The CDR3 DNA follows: TGTGCCAGCCAACCGCAGGGTACCAACTACGAGCAGTACTTC.

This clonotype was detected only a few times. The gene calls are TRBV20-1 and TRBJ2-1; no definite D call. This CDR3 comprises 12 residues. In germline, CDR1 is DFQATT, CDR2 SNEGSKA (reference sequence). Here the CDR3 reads CSPGPPYGEQFF. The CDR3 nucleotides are TGCTCACCGGGTCCTCCCTACGGTGAGCAGTTCTTC.

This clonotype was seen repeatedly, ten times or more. The CDR3 DNA reads as TGCAGCGTAGGGGCTAACTATGGCTACACCTTC. This codes for CSVGANYGYTF. The rearrangement links TRBV29-1 to TRBJ1-2, with a possible D match to TRBD1 (5 bases). This CDR3 spans 11 amino acids. Trimming left V 6 bases short and J 0 bases short, with 5 bases between. The germline V gene has CDR1 SQVTM and CDR2 ANQGSEA.

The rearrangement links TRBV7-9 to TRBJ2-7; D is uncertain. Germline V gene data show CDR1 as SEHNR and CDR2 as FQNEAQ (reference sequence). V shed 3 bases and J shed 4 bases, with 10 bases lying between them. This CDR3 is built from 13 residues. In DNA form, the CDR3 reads TGTGCCAGCAGCTTTGCCGTTCGGTACGAGCAGTACTTC. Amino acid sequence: CASSFAVRYEQYF.

DNA of the CDR3: TGTGCCAGCAAAGGGGTCCAAGAGACCCAGTACTTC. Translated: CASKGVQETQYF. V usage is TRBV6-2 or TRBV6-3 and J usage is TRBJ2-5, with TRBD1 as a possible D gene (5 bases). Germline CDR1 and CDR2: MNHEY and SVGEGT. The CDR3 is 12 amino acids. Trimming stripped 7 bases from V and 1 base from J, with 7 bases between.

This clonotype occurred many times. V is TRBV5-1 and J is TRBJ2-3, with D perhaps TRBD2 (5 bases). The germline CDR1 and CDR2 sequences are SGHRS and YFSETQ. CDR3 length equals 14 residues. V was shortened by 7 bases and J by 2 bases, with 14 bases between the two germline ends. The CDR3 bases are TGCGCCAGCGTGGGCGGGCCGGACACAGATACGCAGTATTTT. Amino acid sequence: CASVGGPDTDTQYF.

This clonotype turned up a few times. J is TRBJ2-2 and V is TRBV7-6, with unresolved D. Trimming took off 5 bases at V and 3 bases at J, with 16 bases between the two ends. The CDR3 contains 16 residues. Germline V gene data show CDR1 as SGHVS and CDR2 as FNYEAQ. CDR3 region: CASSLLALDYTGELFF. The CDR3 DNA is TGTGCCAGCAGCCTCCTGGCTCTAGACTACACCGGGGAGCTGTTTTTT.

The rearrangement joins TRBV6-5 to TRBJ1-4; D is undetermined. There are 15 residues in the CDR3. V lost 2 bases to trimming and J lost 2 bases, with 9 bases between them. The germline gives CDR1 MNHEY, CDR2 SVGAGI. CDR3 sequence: CASSYLGRTNEKLFF. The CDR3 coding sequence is TGTGCCAGCAGTTACCTGGGTCGCACTAATGAAAAACTGTTTTTT.

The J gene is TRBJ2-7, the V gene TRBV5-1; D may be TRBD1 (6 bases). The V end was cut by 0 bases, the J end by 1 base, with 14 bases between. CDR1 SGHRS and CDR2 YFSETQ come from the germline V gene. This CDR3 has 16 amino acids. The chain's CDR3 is CASSLATGWSSYEQYF. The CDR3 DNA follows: TGCGCCAGCAGCTTGGCCACAGGGTGGAGTTCCTACGAGCAGTACTTC.

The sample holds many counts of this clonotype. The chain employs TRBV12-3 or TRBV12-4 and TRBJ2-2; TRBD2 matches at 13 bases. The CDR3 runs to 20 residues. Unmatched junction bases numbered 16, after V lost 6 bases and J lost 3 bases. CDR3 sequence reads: CASSWTGVLAGGPHTGELFF. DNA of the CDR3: TGTGCCAGCAGCTGGACAGGGGTACTAGCGGGAGGGCCGCACACCGGGGAGCTGTTTTTT.

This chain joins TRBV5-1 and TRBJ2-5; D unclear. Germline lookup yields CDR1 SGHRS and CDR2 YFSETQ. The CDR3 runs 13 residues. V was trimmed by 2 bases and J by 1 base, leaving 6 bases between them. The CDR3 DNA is TGCGCCAGCAGCTTCGCCTCCCAAGAGACCCAGTACTTC. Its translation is CASSFASQETQYF.

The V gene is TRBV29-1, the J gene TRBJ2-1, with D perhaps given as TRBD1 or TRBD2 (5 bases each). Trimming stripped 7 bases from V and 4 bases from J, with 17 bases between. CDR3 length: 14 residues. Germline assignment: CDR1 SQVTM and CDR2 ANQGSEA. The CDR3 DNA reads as TGCAGCGGGCTAATAGGGACGGTGTACAATGAGCAGTTCTTC. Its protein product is CSGLIGTVYNEQFF.

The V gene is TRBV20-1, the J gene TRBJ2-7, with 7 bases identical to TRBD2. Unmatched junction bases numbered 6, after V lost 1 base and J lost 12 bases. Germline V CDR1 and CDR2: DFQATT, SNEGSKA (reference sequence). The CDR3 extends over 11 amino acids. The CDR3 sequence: CSARVGGSLYF. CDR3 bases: TGCAGTGCTAGAGTGGGCGGGAGTCTGTACTTC.

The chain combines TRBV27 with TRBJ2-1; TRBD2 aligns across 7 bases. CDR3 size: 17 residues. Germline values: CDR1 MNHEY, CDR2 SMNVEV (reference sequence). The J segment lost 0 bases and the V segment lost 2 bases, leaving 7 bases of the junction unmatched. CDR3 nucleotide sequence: TGTGCCAGCAGTTTACGTTTAGCGGGCGCCTCCTACAATGAGCAGTTCTTC. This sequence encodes CASSLRLAGASYNEQFF.

This CDR3 is CASSLTAGNNEQFF. The CDR3 DNA reads TGTGCCAGCAGTTTAACGGCAGGGAACAATGAGCAGTTCTTC. This chain joins TRBV28 and TRBJ2-1; D is possibly TRBD1 (5 bases). There are 14 residues in the CDR3. Germline CDR1 reads MDHEN; CDR2 reads SYDVKM. The V gene lost 2 bases and the J gene lost 5 bases, with 10 bases spanning the gap.

CDR3: CSARDGRPNTGELFF. The CDR3 DNA sequence: TGCAGTGCTAGAGACGGACGTCCGAACACCGGGGAGCTGTTTTTT. The chain uses TRBV20-1 and TRBJ2-2, with D uncertain. This CDR3 region has 15 residues. Germline V gives CDR1 DFQATT, CDR2 SNEGSKA (reference sequence). The V end was cut by 0 bases, the J end by 0 bases, with 8 bases between.

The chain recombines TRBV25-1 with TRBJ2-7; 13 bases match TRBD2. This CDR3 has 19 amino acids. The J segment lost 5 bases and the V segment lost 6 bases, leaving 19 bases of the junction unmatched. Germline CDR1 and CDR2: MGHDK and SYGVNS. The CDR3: CASSSGPPGLAGSRHEQYF. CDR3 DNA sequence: TGTGCCAGCAGCTCCGGACCGCCGGGACTAGCGGGATCCCGCCACGAGCAGTACTTC.

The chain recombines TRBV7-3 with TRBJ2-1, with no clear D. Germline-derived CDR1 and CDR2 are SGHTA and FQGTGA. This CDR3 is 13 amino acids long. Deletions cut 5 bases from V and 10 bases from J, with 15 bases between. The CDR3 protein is CASSASFIGEQFF. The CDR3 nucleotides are TGTGCCAGCAGCGCCTCCTTTATTGGGGAGCAGTTCTTC.

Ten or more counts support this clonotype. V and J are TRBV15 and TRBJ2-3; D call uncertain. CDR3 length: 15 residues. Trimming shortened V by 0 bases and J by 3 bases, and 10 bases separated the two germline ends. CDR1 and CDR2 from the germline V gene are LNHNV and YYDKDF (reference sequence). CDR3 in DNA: TGTGCCACCAGCAGAGATCAGACCGGGACAGATACGCAGTATTTT. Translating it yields CATSRDQTGTDTQYF.

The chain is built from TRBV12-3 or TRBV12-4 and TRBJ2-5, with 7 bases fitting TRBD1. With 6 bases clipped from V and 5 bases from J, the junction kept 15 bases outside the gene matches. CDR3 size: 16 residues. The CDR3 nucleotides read TGTGCCAGCAGCCGTAGGGGGCAGAAACCTGGGGAGACCCAGTACTTC. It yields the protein CASSRRGQKPGETQYF.

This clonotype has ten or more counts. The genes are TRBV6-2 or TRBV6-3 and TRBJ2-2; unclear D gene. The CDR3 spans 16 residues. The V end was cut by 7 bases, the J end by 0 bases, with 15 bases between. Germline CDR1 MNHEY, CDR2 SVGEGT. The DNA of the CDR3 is TGTGCCAGCACCCTACCCGACACCGCGAACACCGGGGAGCTGTTTTTT. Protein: CASTLPDTANTGELFF.

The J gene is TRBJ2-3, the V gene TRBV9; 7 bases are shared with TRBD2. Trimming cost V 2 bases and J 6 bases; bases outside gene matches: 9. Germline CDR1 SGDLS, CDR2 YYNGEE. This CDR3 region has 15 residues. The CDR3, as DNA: TGTGCCAGCAGCGTCTTTGCGGGAGCGGTGGATACGCAGTATTTT. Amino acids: CASSVFAGAVDTQYF.

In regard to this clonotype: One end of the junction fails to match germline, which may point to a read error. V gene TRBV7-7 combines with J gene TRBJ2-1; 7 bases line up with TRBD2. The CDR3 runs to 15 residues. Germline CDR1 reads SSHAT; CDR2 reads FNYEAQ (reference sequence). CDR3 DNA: TGTGCTAGCAGCTTCGGGGGAGGGTCCTGGAATGAGCAGTTCTTC. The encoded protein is CASSFGGGSWNEQFF.

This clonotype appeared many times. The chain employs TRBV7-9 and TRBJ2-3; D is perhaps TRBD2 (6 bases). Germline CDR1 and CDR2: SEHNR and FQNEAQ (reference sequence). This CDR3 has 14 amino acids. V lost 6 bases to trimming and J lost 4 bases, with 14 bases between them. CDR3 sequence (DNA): TGTGCCAGCAGAGACGGGAGAAGATCAGATACGCAGTATTTT. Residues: CASRDGRRSDTQYF.

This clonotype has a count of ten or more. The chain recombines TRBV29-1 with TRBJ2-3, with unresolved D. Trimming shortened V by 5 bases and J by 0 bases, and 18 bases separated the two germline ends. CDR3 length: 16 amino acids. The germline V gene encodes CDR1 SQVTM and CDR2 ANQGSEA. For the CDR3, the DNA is TGCAGCGTTCCGGATGGAACGACGGTTAGCACAGATACGCAGTATTTT. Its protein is CSVPDGTTVSTDTQYF.

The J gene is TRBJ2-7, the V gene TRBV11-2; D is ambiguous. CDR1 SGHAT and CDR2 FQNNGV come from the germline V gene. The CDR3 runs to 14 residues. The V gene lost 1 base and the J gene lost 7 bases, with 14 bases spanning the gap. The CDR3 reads CASSLGVVPSEQYF. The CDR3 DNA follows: TGTGCCAGCAGCTTAGGAGTGGTCCCGAGTGAGCAGTACTTC.

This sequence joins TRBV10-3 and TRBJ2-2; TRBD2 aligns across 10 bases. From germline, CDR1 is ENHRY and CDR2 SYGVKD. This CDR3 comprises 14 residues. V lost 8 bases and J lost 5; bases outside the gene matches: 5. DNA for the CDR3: TGTGCCATCCGACTAGCGGGTAAAACCGGGGAGCTGTTTTTT. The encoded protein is CAIRLAGKTGELFF.

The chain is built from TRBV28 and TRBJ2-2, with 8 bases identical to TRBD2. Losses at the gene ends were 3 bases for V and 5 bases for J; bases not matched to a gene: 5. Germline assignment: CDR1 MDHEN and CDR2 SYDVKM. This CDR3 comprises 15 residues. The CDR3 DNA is TGTGCCAGCAGTTTTAGCGGGAAACGTACCGGGGAGCTGTTTTTT. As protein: CASSFSGKRTGELFF.